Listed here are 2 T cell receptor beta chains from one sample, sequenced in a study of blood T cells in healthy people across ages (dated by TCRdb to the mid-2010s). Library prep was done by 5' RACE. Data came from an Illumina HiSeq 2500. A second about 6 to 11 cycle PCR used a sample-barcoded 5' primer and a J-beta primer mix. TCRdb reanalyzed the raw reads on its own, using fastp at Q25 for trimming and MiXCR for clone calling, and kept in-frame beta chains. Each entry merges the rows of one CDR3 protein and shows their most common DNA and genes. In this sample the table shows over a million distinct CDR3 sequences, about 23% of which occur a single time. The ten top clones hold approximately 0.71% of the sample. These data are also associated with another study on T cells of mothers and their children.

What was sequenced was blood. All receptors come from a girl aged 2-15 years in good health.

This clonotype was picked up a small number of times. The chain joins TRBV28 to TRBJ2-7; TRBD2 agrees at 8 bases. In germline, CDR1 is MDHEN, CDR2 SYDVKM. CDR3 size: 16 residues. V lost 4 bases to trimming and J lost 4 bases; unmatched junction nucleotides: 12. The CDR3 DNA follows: TGTGCCAGCAGTTGGGTAGCGGGAACGTATCTATACGAGCAGTACTTC. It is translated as CASSWVAGTYLYEQYF. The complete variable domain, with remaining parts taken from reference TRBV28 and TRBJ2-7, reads DVKVTQSSRYLVKRTGEKVFLECVQDMDHENMFWYRQDPGLGLRLIYFSYDVKMKEKGDIPEGYSVSREKKERFSLILESASTNQTSMYLCASSWVAGTYLYEQYFGPGTRLTVT.

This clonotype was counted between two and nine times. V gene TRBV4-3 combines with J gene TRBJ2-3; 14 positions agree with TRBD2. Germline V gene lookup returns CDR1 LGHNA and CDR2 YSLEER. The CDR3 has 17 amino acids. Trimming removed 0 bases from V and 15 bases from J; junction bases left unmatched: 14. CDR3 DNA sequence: TGCGCCAGCAGCCAAGATCCTTCCGGACTAGCGGGGGGCGCCCCATATTTT. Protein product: CASSQDPSGLAGGAPYF.